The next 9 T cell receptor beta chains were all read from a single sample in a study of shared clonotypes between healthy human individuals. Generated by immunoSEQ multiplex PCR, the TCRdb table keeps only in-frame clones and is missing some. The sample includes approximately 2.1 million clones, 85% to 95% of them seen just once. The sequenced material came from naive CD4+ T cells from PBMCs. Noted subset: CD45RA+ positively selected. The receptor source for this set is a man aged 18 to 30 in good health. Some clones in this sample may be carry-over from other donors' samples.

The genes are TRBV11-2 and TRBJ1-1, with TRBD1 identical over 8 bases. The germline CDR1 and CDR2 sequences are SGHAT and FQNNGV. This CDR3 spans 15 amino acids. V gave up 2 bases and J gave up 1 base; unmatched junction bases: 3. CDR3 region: CASSLQGAPNTEAFF. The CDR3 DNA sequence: TGTGCCAGCAGCTTACAGGGGGCCCCGAACACTGAAGCTTTCTTT.

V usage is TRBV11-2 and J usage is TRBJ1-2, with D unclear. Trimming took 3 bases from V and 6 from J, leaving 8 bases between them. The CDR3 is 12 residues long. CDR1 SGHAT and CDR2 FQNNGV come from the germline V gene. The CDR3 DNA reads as TGTGCCAGCAGCTTCGTCTCTGATGGCTACACCTTC. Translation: CASSFVSDGYTF.

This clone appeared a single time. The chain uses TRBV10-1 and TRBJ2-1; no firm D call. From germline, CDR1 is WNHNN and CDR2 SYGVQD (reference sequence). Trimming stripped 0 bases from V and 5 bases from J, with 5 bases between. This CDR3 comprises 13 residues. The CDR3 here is CASSESQHNEQFF. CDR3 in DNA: TGCGCCAGCAGTGAGTCGCAGCACAATGAGCAGTTCTTC.

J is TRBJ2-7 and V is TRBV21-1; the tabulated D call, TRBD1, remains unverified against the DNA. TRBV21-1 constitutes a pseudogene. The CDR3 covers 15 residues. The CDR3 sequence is CASSLRDRAVYEQYF. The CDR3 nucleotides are TGTGCCAGCAGCCTCAGGGACAGGGCGGTCTACGAGCAGTACTTC.

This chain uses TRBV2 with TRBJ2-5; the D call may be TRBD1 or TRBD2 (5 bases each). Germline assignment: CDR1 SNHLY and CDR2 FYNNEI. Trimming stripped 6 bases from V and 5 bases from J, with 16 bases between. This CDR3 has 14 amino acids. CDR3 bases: TGTGCCAGCAGCCGGGACCCGAGTTTCGAGACCCAGTACTTC. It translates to CASSRDPSFETQYF.

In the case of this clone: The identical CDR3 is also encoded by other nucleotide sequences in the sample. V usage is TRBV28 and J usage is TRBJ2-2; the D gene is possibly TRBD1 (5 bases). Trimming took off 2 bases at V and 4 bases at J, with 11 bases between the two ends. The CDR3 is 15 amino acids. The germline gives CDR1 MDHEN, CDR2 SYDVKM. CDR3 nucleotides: TGTGCCAGCAGTTTAAGCAGGGTCGGCACCGGGGAGCTGTTTTTT. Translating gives CASSLSRVGTGELFF. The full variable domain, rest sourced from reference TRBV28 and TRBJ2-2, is DVKVTQSSRYLVKRTGEKVFLECVQDMDHENMFWYRQDPGLGLRLIYFSYDVKMKEKGDIPEGYSVSREKKERFSLILESASTNQTSMYLCASSLSRVGTGELFFGEGSRLTVL.

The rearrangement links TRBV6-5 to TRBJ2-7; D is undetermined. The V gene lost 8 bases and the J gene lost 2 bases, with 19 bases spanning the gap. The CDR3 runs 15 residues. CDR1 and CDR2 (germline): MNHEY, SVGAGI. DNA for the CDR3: TGTGCCAGCTCGAATACACCCGGTGGTACCTACGAGCAGTACTTC. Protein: CASSNTPGGTYEQYF.

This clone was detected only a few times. CDR3 DNA sequence: TGTGCCAGTACCGAGGGGTGGGGCGGCAATCAGCCCCAGCATTTT. It encodes CASTEGWGGNQPQHF. V is TRBV19 and J is TRBJ1-5, with D possibly TRBD1 on 5 matching bases. Between the trimmed V and J ends, which lost 7 bases and 2 bases, there was a span of 15 bases. Germline CDR1 LNHDA, CDR2 SQIVND (reference sequence). The CDR3 has 15 residues.

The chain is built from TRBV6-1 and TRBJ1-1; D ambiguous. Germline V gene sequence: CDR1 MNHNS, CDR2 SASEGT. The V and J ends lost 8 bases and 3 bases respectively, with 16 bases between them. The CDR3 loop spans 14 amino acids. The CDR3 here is CASEVGIPYTEAFF. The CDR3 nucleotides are TGTGCCAGCGAGGTCGGCATCCCCTACACTGAAGCTTTCTTT.